This T cell receptor (beta chain) was obtained from a study of blood T cell repertoires in COVID-19. Whole-study context: Samples taken during acute and convalescent COVID-19 were collected in the United States, Italy and Spain. T cells, B-cell-depleted T cells, or PBMCs provided the cDNA or gDNA that served as material.

V was trimmed by 5 bases and J by 2 bases, leaving 8 bases between them. Germline values: CDR1 SGHAT, CDR2 FQDESV (reference sequence). This CDR3 is 13 amino acids long. In the original processing: For nucleated cells, counts were estimated from reference gene primer amplification. Assay: immunoSEQ multiplex PCR; the TCRdb copy retains only in-frame clones and omits some. V and J calls and clone size are given by that table; D and trimming were obtained from the DNA. The table records over 600,000 clones, 75% to 90% of them present only once. The sequencing sample was made of peripheral blood. This receptor was obtained from a woman in her late teens or twenties with acute or convalescent COVID-19. The rearrangement links TRBV11-1 to TRBJ2-3; the D is unclear. CDR3 in amino acids: CASSGRFTDTQYF. CDR3 in DNA: TGTGCCAGCAGCGGCAGATTCACAGATACGCAGTATTTT.